Presented here are 14 T cell receptor beta chains from one specimen sequenced in a study of cytomegalovirus exposure and HLA in healthy donors. Vbeta (60) and Jbeta (13) primers were used in the PCR. TCRdb's copy holds only in-frame clones and misses some; the assay was immunoSEQ multiplex PCR. The profile shows some 160,000 clones, around 10% of them singletons. Source material: PBMCs. These receptors were collected from a male donor in good health and CMV-seronegative.

This clone was recorded a few times. The CDR3 sequence: CASRSPGQGARYGYTF. CDR3 DNA sequence: TGTGCCAGCAGATCCCCGGGACAGGGGGCCCGGTATGGCTACACCTTC. The chain links TRBV28 to TRBJ1-2; TRBD1 matches at 12 bases. This CDR3 region has 16 residues. J was trimmed by 5 bases and V by 6 bases; bases with no gene match: 10. Germline assignment: CDR1 MDHEN and CDR2 SYDVKM.

The gene calls are TRBV28 and TRBJ1-2; 9 positions agree with TRBD1. V trimming: 5 bases; J trimming: 8 bases; junction bases outside the gene matches: 9. From germline, CDR1 is MDHEN and CDR2 SYDVKM. This CDR3 has 14 residues. The DNA of the CDR3 is TGTGCCAGCAGTACCCACAGGGGGCTGGGAGGCTACACCTTC. Amino acid sequence: CASSTHRGLGGYTF.

The chain has TRBV2 and TRBJ2-3; 14 nucleotides match TRBD2. Germline values: CDR1 SNHLY, CDR2 FYNNEI. The CDR3 sequence is 16 residues long. With 5 bases clipped from V and 4 bases from J, the junction kept 5 bases outside the gene matches. The CDR3 reads CASSRGLAGGADTQYF. The CDR3 coding sequence is TGTGCCAGCAGTCGAGGACTAGCGGGGGGCGCAGATACGCAGTATTTT.

In this sample, this clone turned up a few times. The chain carries TRBV4-2 and TRBJ1-2, with 9 bases aligning to TRBD1. CDR1 is LGHNA, CDR2 YNFKEQ, per germline. The CDR3 length is 16 residues. V lost 1 base to trimming and J lost 0 bases; unmatched junction nucleotides: 3. The CDR3 spells CASSQGGQGANYGYTF. Written as DNA, the CDR3 is TGTGCCAGCAGCCAAGGGGGACAGGGAGCTAACTATGGCTACACCTTC.

This clone has a handful of counts. The gene calls are TRBV5-1 and TRBJ2-1, with unresolved D. The CDR3 is 13 residues long. Trimming pared 4 bases from V and 5 bases from J, leaving 10 bases between. The V gene's germline CDR1 is SGHRS and CDR2 YFSETQ. The DNA for the CDR3 is TGCGCCAGCAGCCCCGAGGCCCACAATGAGCAGTTCTTC. Amino acid sequence: CASSPEAHNEQFF. The full variable domain, with the rest looked up from reference TRBV5-1 and TRBJ2-1, is KAGVTQTPRYLIKTRGQQVTLSCSPISGHRSVSWYQQTPGQGLQFLFEYFSETQRNKGNFPGRFSGRQFSNSRSEMNVSTLELGDSALYLCASSPEAHNEQFFGPGTRLTVL.

The chain carries TRBV27 and TRBJ2-3; no firm D call. CDR1 and CDR2 from the germline V gene are MNHEY and SMNVEV (reference sequence). With 4 bases removed from V and 2 bases from J, the gap between germline ends came to 10 bases. The length of the CDR3 is 14 residues. CDR3 sequence: CASSSAMVTDTQYF. CDR3 nucleotide sequence: TGTGCCAGCAGTTCTGCGATGGTCACAGATACGCAGTATTTT.

This clone was seen more than once but under ten times. The V and J genes are TRBV5-1 and TRBJ2-3, with a tentative D call TRBD2 (5 bases). The V end lost 4 bases, the J end lost 1 base, and 13 bases lay between the germline ends. CDR1 SGHRS and CDR2 YFSETQ come from the germline V gene. This CDR3 comprises 15 residues. As DNA, the CDR3 is TGCGCCAGCAGCCCGGGTTTCGGGGGCACAGATACGCAGTATTTT. Its protein is CASSPGFGGTDTQYF.

The chain joins TRBV7-8 to TRBJ2-6; 7 bases match TRBD1. Germline V gene sequence: CDR1 SGHVS, CDR2 FQNEAQ. V was pared by 2 bases and J by 3 bases, with 13 bases of the junction left unmatched. This CDR3 comprises 19 residues. The CDR3 sequence is CASSLSTGAFSHGANVLTF. The CDR3 DNA sequence: TGTGCCAGCAGCTTAAGTACAGGGGCCTTCTCTCATGGGGCCAACGTCCTGACTTTC.

Comments on this clone: Distinct nucleotide sequences in the sample also encode this CDR3. This chain connects TRBV4-3 to TRBJ1-2; possible D gene TRBD1, 5 bases. The V end lost 0 bases, the J end lost 4 bases, and 12 bases lay between the germline ends. Per the germline V gene, CDR1 is LGHNA and CDR2 is YSLEER. The CDR3 is 15 amino acids. This CDR3 reads CASSQDRQGAYGYTF. CDR3 nucleotides: TGCGCCAGCAGCCAAGATCGGCAGGGCGCCTATGGCTACACCTTC.

The CDR3 sequence is CSVGGRQSSYEQYF. The CDR3 nucleotides read TGCAGCGTTGGGGGGAGGCAGAGCTCCTACGAGCAGTACTTC. The chain combines TRBV29-1 with TRBJ2-7; perhaps TRBD2 as D (6 bases). Germline assignment: CDR1 SQVTM and CDR2 ANQGSEA. The V and J ends lost 4 bases and 0 bases respectively, with 13 bases between them. This CDR3 spans 14 amino acids.

This clone was recorded a few times. The CDR3 sequence is CASSQSRTYQEQYF. CDR3 sequence (DNA): TGTGCCAGCAGCCAGTCTAGAACGTATCAGGAGCAGTACTTC. The rearrangement links TRBV4-2 to TRBJ2-7, with D unresolved. The ends were cut back, 3 bases at V and 7 bases at J, with 16 bases in the middle. The CDR3 loop spans 14 amino acids. Germline V gene lookup returns CDR1 LGHNA and CDR2 YNFKEQ.

In its sample, this clone was seen a few times. The J gene is TRBJ1-4, the V gene TRBV30; 9 bases fit TRBD1. The ends lost 0 bases at V and 4 bases at J; junction bases unmatched: 9. The CDR3 contains 17 residues. The germline V gene has CDR1 GTSNPN and CDR2 SVGIG (reference sequence). CDR3 bases: TGTGCCTGGAGTGTAGGAAACAGGGGGCTCGGTAATGAAAAACTGTTTTTT. It codes for CAWSVGNRGLGNEKLFF.

A few counts support this clone. V gene TRBV5-1 combines with J gene TRBJ1-4, with D hard to call. This CDR3 has 13 amino acids. Trimming left V 0 bases short and J 4 bases short, with 4 bases between. Looked up from germline, CDR1 is SGHRS and CDR2 is YFSETQ. This CDR3 reads CASSLDNNEKLFF. CDR3 bases: TGCGCCAGCAGCTTGGACAATAATGAAAAACTGTTTTTT. The entire variable domain, with the rest obtained from reference TRBV5-1 and TRBJ1-4, is as follows: KAGVTQTPRYLIKTRGQQVTLSCSPISGHRSVSWYQQTPGQGLQFLFEYFSETQRNKGNFPGRFSGRQFSNSRSEMNVSTLELGDSALYLCASSLDNNEKLFFGSGTQLSVL.

Only a few counts were recorded for this clone. J is TRBJ2-3 and V is TRBV7-3, with 7 positions matching TRBD1. This CDR3 is 12 amino acids long. The V segment lost 8 bases and the J segment 3 bases; nucleotides outside the gene matches: 2. Per the germline V gene, CDR1 is SGHTA and CDR2 is FQGTGA. The CDR3 protein is CASAQGTDTQYF. In DNA, the CDR3 is TGTGCCAGCGCACAGGGGACAGATACGCAGTATTTT.